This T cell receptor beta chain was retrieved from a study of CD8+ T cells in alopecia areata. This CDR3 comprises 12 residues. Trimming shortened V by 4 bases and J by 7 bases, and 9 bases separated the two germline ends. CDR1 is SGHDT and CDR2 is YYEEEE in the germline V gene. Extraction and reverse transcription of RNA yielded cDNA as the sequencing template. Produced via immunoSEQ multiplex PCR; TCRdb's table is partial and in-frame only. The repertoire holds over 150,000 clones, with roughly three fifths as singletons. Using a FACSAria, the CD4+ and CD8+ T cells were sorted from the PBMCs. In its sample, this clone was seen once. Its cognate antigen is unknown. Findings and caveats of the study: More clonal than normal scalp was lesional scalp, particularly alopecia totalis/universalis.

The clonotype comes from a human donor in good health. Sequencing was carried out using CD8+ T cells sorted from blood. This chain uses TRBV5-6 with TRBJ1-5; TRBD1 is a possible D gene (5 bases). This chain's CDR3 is CASSVGDQPQHF. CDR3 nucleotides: TGTGCCAGCAGCGTGGGGGACCAGCCCCAGCATTTT.